Given below is one TCR beta chain in context. Its specificity is not known. This sample stems from a study of cytomegalovirus exposure and HLA in healthy donors. PCR primers comprised 60 Vbeta and 13 Jbeta primers. Repertoires were generated with immunoSEQ multiplex PCR, while TCRdb's copy carries only in-frame clones and drops some. This table has about 200,000 clones, approximately 88% appearing once. Germline V gives CDR1 MNHNY, CDR2 SVGAGI (reference sequence). Trimming removed 9 bases at V and 2 bases at J, with 11 bases between. The CDR3 loop spans 13 amino acids. Regarding the study as a whole: Reports described diagnosis of cytomegalovirus status by the classifier as highly specific and sensitive. An analysis that was carried out later associated 16,000 or so TCR beta sequences with HLA alleles at 0.05 false discovery rate. The productive fraction for most TCR beta V segments was about 90% or about 30% in an earlier analysis.

Sequenced input: PBMCs. The rearrangement links TRBV6-6 to TRBJ2-1; perhaps TRBD2 as D (6 bases). The clonotype originates from a boy between 2 and 10 years old in good health and CMV-seronegative. Here the CDR3 reads CASKEGTYNEQFF. In nucleotides, the CDR3 is TGTGCCAGTAAGGAGGGGACCTACAATGAGCAGTTCTTC.